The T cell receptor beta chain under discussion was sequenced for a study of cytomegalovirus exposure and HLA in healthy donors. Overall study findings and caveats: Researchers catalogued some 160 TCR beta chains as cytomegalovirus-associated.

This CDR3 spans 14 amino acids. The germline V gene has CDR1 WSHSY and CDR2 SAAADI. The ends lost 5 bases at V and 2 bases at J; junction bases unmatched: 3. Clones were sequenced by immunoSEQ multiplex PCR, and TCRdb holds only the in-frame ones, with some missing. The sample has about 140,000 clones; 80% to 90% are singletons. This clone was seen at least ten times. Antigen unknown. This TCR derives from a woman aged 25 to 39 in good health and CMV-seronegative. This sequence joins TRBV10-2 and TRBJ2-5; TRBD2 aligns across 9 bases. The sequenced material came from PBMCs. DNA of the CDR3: TGCGCCAGCAGTTCTAGCGGGGTACAAGAGACCCAGTACTTC. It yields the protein CASSSSGVQETQYF.